This T cell receptor beta chain was identified during a study of somatic mutations in cytotoxic T cells in rheumatoid arthritis. At the level of the study: Including V beta1+ cells that were sequenced for TCRB, some T-cell populations stained with V beta antibodies were flow-sorted at nearly 100% purity. Overall study results and limits: The slightly lower representation of TRBV07 among rheumatoid arthritis patients did not undergo correction for multiple comparisons. Exceedance of 20% of CD8+ cells by the largest CD8+ clone occurred in about an eighth of the roughly 60 patients. It was in rheumatoid arthritis patients, but not in healthy controls, that CD8+ clonality increased with age.

As for this clone: Its antigen is not known. Additional DNA sequences in this sample encode the identical CDR3.

Assay: immunoSEQ multiplex PCR; the TCRdb copy retains only in-frame clones and omits some. This sample yields more than 15,000 clones, of which around 80% are seen a single time; about 10% belongs to the top ten. Germline CDR1 reads MNHNS; CDR2 reads SASEGT. The CDR3 length is 15 residues. Germline trimming cut 4 bases from V and 0 bases from J; bases unmatched to any gene: 3. V gene TRBV6-1 combines with J gene TRBJ2-1; 7 nucleotides line up with TRBD2. This receptor was obtained from an adult with rheumatoid arthritis. Sequencing was carried out using CD8+ T cells sorted from blood. The CDR3 DNA is TGTGCCAGCAGTGCGGGCGGGGGCTCCTACAATGAGCAGTTCTTC. This encodes CASSAGGGSYNEQFF.